One and the same sample provided the 25 T cell receptor beta chains below, sequenced in a study of human T cells and chemical hapten exposure. Time point given: patch test 1, 2 weeks after DPC sensitization. As for treatment: therapeutic diphenylcyclopropenone sensitization with weekly scalp DPC. Unseparated into fractions, whole blood served as the source from which total RNA was extracted. TCRdb analysed the RACE reads with MiXCR anew, one entry per CDR3 protein. The sample carries roughly 34,000 distinct CDR3 sequences, 5% to 7% recorded once. Sequenced here: whole blood, sampled in connection with sensitization to the hapten diphenylcyclopropenone (DPC). These receptors came from a woman between 25 and 40 years old with alopecia areata. Some clones in this sample may be carry-over from other donors' samples.

This clonotype was detected only a few times. V is TRBV11-2 and J is TRBJ2-3; D remains unclear. The CDR3 extends over 12 amino acids. V lost 6 bases and J 6 bases, leaving 10 bases between the germline ends. Germline values: CDR1 SGHAT, CDR2 FQNNGV. The CDR3 reads CASRPGRDTQYF. DNA of the CDR3: TGTGCCAGCAGGCCCGGTAGGGATACGCAGTATTTT.

This clonotype came up a few times. The CDR3 sequence is CASSTGATAGGYTF. The CDR3 region has the DNA TGTGCCAGCAGTACAGGGGCCACTGCTGGTGGCTACACCTTC. V gene TRBV6-4 combines with J gene TRBJ1-2; 7 nucleotides line up with TRBD1. This CDR3 region has 14 residues. Germline-derived CDR1 and CDR2 are MRHNA and SNTAGT. Trimming at V came to 5 bases and at J to 7 bases, leaving 10 bases not matched to a gene.

This chain uses TRBV12-3 or TRBV12-4 with TRBJ2-3; D may be TRBD2 (6 bases). V gave up 3 bases and J gave up 5 bases, with 21 bases separating them. The CDR3 consists of 17 residues. CDR3 amino acids: CASSFQTSQVKGDTQYF. CDR3 bases: TGTGCCAGCAGTTTCCAGACTAGTCAGGTTAAAGGAGATACGCAGTATTTT.

This clonotype was detected ten times or more. V and J are TRBV7-3 and TRBJ1-6, with D perhaps matching TRBD1 (5 bases). Trimming shortened V by 2 bases and J by 9 bases, and 14 bases separated the two germline ends. This CDR3 is 15 amino acids long. CDR1 and CDR2 (germline): SGHTA, FQGTGA. The CDR3 nucleotides read TGTGCCAGCAGCTTATCGGCAGGGCTCTCTTCACCCCTCCACTTT. Its protein is CASSLSAGLSSPLHF.

This clonotype was detected once. The rearrangement uses TRBV5-1 and TRBJ2-5, with TRBD1 identical over 8 bases. The CDR3 extends over 14 amino acids. Per the germline V gene, CDR1 is SGHRS and CDR2 is YFSETQ. The V gene end was trimmed by 10 bases and the J gene end by 2 bases; junction bases not matched to a gene: 10. CDR3 protein: CASAWTGIQETQYF. CDR3 nucleotides: TGCGCCTCAGCGTGGACAGGGATTCAAGAGACCCAGTACTTC.

The sample holds many counts of this clonotype. CDR3 coding DNA: TGTGCCAGCAGCGTGAGTTCAGGAGCTCTGTATGGCTACACCTTC. It yields the protein CASSVSSGALYGYTF. J is TRBJ1-2 and V is TRBV9; D gene uncertain. Germline CDR1 reads SGDLS; CDR2 reads YYNGEE. The CDR3 covers 15 residues. V was trimmed by 2 bases and J by 5 bases, leaving 16 bases between them. Filled out from reference TRBV9 and TRBJ1-2, the complete variable domain reads DSGVTQTPKHLITATGQRVTLRCSPRSGDLSVYWYQQSLDQGLQFLIQYYNGEERAKGNILERFSAQQFPDLHSELNLSSLELGDSALYFCASSVSSGALYGYTFGSGTRLTVV.

The rearrangement uses TRBV12-3 or TRBV12-4 and TRBJ2-3; 8 bases line up with TRBD2. V shed 2 bases and J 1 base; nucleotides not matched to a gene: 14. There are 19 residues in the CDR3. The CDR3 DNA sequence: TGTGCCAGCAGTTTATTCGGACTAGCAGATTTGTCTGGCACAGATACGCAGTATTTT. Its protein is CASSLFGLADLSGTDTQYF.

The chain links TRBV5-6 to TRBJ2-1; a possible D gene is TRBD1 (6 bases). The CDR3 length is 13 residues. Trimming left V 0 bases short and J 6 bases short, with 7 bases between. CDR1 and CDR2 from the germline V gene are SGHDT and YYEEEE. The CDR3 sequence is CASSLVQGNEQFF. The CDR3 DNA reads as TGTGCCAGCAGCTTGGTACAGGGCAATGAGCAGTTCTTC.

This clonotype was observed many times. The chain has TRBV12-3 or TRBV12-4 and TRBJ1-6; TRBD1 is a possible D gene (5 bases). The V gene lost 7 bases and the J gene lost 6 bases, with 10 bases spanning the gap. The CDR3 has 13 amino acids. CDR3 in amino acids: CASNPGRNSPLHF. CDR3 nucleotides: TGTGCCAGCAACCCAGGGCGTAATTCACCCCTCCACTTT.

In its sample, this clonotype was seen many times. V is TRBV27 and J is TRBJ2-7; 9 bases are a match to TRBD1. The germline V gene encodes CDR1 MNHEY and CDR2 SMNVEV (reference sequence). The CDR3 loop spans 18 amino acids. Trimming cost V 6 bases and J 3 bases; bases outside gene matches: 18. CDR3 DNA sequence: TGTGCCAGCAGCCTCGAGGGACAGGGTTCATCAGTCTTCTACGAGCAGTACTTC. Translation gives CASSLEGQGSSVFYEQYF.

In this sample, this clonotype turned up a few times. The V gene is TRBV7-2, the J gene TRBJ2-1; weak D call: TRBD2 (7 bases). Trimming left V 5 bases short and J 0 bases short, with 20 bases between. This CDR3 region has 18 residues. Germline assignment: CDR1 SGHTA and CDR2 FQGNSA. CDR3 protein: CASSKGGGPGSSYNEQFF. In DNA, the CDR3 is TGTGCCAGCAGCAAGGGGGGGGGCCCAGGGAGCTCCTACAATGAGCAGTTCTTC.

This clonotype was detected ten times or more. The rearrangement uses TRBV15 and TRBJ2-3; the D call may be TRBD1 or TRBD2 (6 bases each). V was pared by 5 bases and J by 0 bases, with 12 bases between. The CDR3 is 15 residues long. The germline V gene encodes CDR1 LNHNV and CDR2 YYDKDF (reference sequence). Written as DNA, the CDR3 is TGTGCCACCAGCGGGGGGACAATCAGCACAGATACGCAGTATTTT. Residues: CATSGGTISTDTQYF.

This clonotype came up many times. The gene calls are TRBV24-1 and TRBJ2-1, with 10 bases lining up with TRBD2. CDR3 length equals 15 residues. Trimming cost V 3 bases and J 4 bases; bases outside gene matches: 2. CDR1 KGHDR and CDR2 SFDVKD come from the germline V gene. CDR3 bases: TGTGCCACCAGTGATCTAGCGGGGGAATACAATGAGCAGTTCTTC. It translates to CATSDLAGEYNEQFF.

V gene TRBV6-1 combines with J gene TRBJ1-5, with TRBD1 identical over 8 bases. Germline V gene data show CDR1 as MNHNS and CDR2 as SASEGT. Trimming at V came to 5 bases and at J to 7 bases, leaving 7 bases not matched to a gene. The CDR3 spans 14 residues. CDR3 sequence: CASSPDRGGQPQHF. The CDR3 DNA follows: TGTGCCAGCAGTCCTGACAGGGGCGGGCAGCCCCAGCATTTT.

This clonotype appeared a few times. V gene TRBV6-6 combines with J gene TRBJ2-7; 8 nucleotides align to TRBD2. V was pared by 7 bases and J by 2 bases, with 10 bases of the junction left unmatched. The CDR3 is 15 amino acids. CDR1 and CDR2 (germline): MNHNY, SVGAGI (reference sequence). CDR3 nucleotide sequence: TGTGCCAGCACCCCCCTCCCGGGGGGGACCTACGAGCAGTACTTC. It encodes CASTPLPGGTYEQYF.

The chain has TRBV27 and TRBJ2-2; 8 nucleotides match TRBD1. V was pared by 7 bases and J by 1 base, with 2 bases of the junction left unmatched. This CDR3 has 14 amino acids. Germline values: CDR1 MNHEY, CDR2 SMNVEV (reference sequence). The CDR3 DNA is TGTGCCAGCACCGACAGGGGGAACACCGGGGAGCTGTTTTTT. Encoded protein: CASTDRGNTGELFF.

This clonotype was picked up many times. The chain joins TRBV9 to TRBJ2-7; 13 nucleotides match TRBD2. After removal of 0 bases from V and 6 bases from J, the junction contained 3 bases not matched to a gene. Germline values: CDR1 SGDLS, CDR2 YYNGEE. The CDR3 has 15 amino acids. The CDR3 DNA is TGTGCCAGCAGCGTAGGTGGACTAGCGGGGGTCGAGCAGTACTTC. This codes for CASSVGGLAGVEQYF.

This clonotype has only a few counts. This chain joins TRBV15 and TRBJ1-5; D remains unclear. The CDR3 runs to 12 residues. With 5 bases removed from V and 5 bases from J, the gap between germline ends came to 7 bases. Germline V gives CDR1 LNHNV, CDR2 YYDKDF (reference sequence). The CDR3 sequence is CATSEDYQPQHF. The CDR3 DNA follows: TGTGCCACCAGCGAGGACTATCAGCCCCAGCATTTT.

This clonotype was found a few times. This chain connects TRBV16 to TRBJ1-1; 8 nucleotides agree with TRBD1. The CDR3 is 15 amino acids. Trimming took 7 bases from V and 4 from J; bases not matched to a gene: 11. The germline V gene encodes CDR1 KGHSY and CDR2 FQNENV. In DNA form, the CDR3 reads TGTGCCAGCACCTCGACAGGGGCCTCTGGCACTGAAGCTTTCTTT. Translating it yields CASTSTGASGTEAFF. The whole variable domain, filled in from reference TRBV16 and TRBJ1-1, reads GEEVAQTPKHLVRGEGQKAKLYCAPIKGHSYVFWYQQVLKNEFKFLISFQNENVFDETGMPKERFSAKCLPNSPCSLEIQATKLEDSAVYFCASTSTGASGTEAFFGQGTRLTVV.

This clonotype came up a few times. The rearrangement links TRBV28 to TRBJ1-1; maybe TRBD1 (5 bases). The CDR3 runs 13 residues. CDR1 and CDR2 from the germline V gene are MDHEN and SYDVKM. The ends were cut back, 1 base at V and 4 bases at J, with 7 bases in the middle. In DNA, the CDR3 is TGTGCCAGCAGTTTATACGGGGGCACTGAAGCTTTCTTT. Its protein product is CASSLYGGTEAFF.

This clonotype has a count of ten or more. The gene calls are TRBV5-6 and TRBJ2-5; a weak D match, TRBD1 (6 bases). In germline, CDR1 is SGHDT, CDR2 YYEEEE. This CDR3 has 14 residues. The germline V and J ends were trimmed by 3 bases and 6 bases, with 15 bases remaining between them. As DNA, the CDR3 is TGTGCCAGCAGCTCTGGACAGTTAGTGAAGACCCAGTACTTC. This gives the protein CASSSGQLVKTQYF. The full variable domain, rest sourced from reference TRBV5-6 and TRBJ2-5, is DAGVTQSPTHLIKTRGQQVTLRCSPKSGHDTVSWYQQALGQGPQFIFQYYEEEERQRGNFPDRFSGHQFPNYSSELNVNALLLGDSALYLCASSSGQLVKTQYFGPGTRLLVL.

The chain joins TRBV4-1 to TRBJ2-1, with 8 bases that match TRBD1. V lost 3 bases to trimming and J lost 0 bases; unmatched junction nucleotides: 7. The length of the CDR3 is 17 residues. Germline V CDR1 and CDR2: MGHRA, YSYEKL. Here the CDR3 DNA reads TGCGCCAGCAGCCAGGGCCAGGGGGCGAGCTCCTACAATGAGCAGTTCTTC. Protein product: CASSQGQGASSYNEQFF.

The chain recombines TRBV20-1 with TRBJ1-5; the match to TRBD1 covers 11 bases. V was clipped by 6 bases and J by 6 bases; unmatched bases: 10. CDR1 and CDR2 (germline): DFQATT, SNEGSKA (reference sequence). The CDR3 covers 15 residues. CDR3 residues: CSAAKGQGGGQPQHF. CDR3 in DNA: TGCAGTGCCGCGAAGGGACAGGGGGGGGGTCAGCCCCAGCATTTT.

This sequence joins TRBV11-2 and TRBJ2-5; 9 nucleotides line up with TRBD2. The CDR3 consists of 14 residues. The germline V gene has CDR1 SGHAT and CDR2 FQNNGV. J gave up 5 bases and V 3 bases, and 4 bases lay outside the gene matches. The CDR3 sequence is CASSFQRGAETQYF. CDR3 bases: TGTGCCAGCAGCTTCCAGCGGGGGGCGGAGACCCAGTACTTC. Full variable domain (rest looked up from reference TRBV11-2 and TRBJ2-5): EAGVAQSPRYKIIEKRQSVAFWCNPISGHATLYWYQQILGQGPKLLIQFQNNGVVDDSQLPKDRFSAERLKGVDSTLKIQPAKLEDSAVYLCASSFQRGAETQYFGPGTRLLVL.

This clonotype was counted ten times or more. The chain couples TRBV7-2 to TRBJ1-1; D is perhaps TRBD1 (5 bases). The CDR3 contains 15 residues. Trimming left V 1 base short and J 0 bases short, with 9 bases between. In germline, CDR1 is SGHTA, CDR2 FQGNSA. The CDR3 DNA reads TGTGCCAGCAGCTTAGTCCGGACAATGAACACTGAAGCTTTCTTT. Protein sequence: CASSLVRTMNTEAFF.